These 3 T cell receptor beta chains were sequenced from one sample in a study of cytomegalovirus exposure and HLA in healthy donors. The PCR made use of 60 Vbeta and 13 Jbeta primers. The method was immunoSEQ multiplex PCR; TCRdb's version includes in-frame clones alone and lacks a portion of them. The table lists roughly 200,000 clones, 75% to 85% of them singletons. Sequenced material: PBMCs. The origin of the receptors is a boy aged 5-17 years in good health and CMV-seronegative.

The chain is built from TRBV18 and TRBJ1-1; D remains ambiguous. V lost 1 base to trimming and J lost 0 bases, with 6 bases between them. Per the germline V gene, CDR1 is KGHSH and CDR2 is LQKENI. The CDR3 loop spans 14 amino acids. The CDR3 coding sequence is TGTGCCAGCTCACCACTTCCGTTGAACACTGAAGCTTTCTTT. Translation gives CASSPLPLNTEAFF. Variable domain in full (rest from reference TRBV18 and TRBJ1-1): NAGVMQNPRHLVRRRGQEARLRCSPMKGHSHVYWYRQLPEEGLKFMVYLQKENIIDESGMPKERFSAEFPKEGPSILRIQQVVRGDSAAYFCASSPLPLNTEAFFGQGTRLTVV.

The sample holds a few counts of this clone. CDR3 sequence: CASSLVPEYYEQYF. In DNA form, the CDR3 reads TGTGCCAGCAGCTTGGTACCGGAGTACTACGAGCAGTACTTC. The rearrangement links TRBV5-8 to TRBJ2-7; unclear D gene. V was trimmed by 0 bases and J by 3 bases, leaving 10 bases between them. The CDR3 extends over 14 amino acids. Germline V gene data show CDR1 as SGHTS and CDR2 as YDEGEE.

This rearrangement joins TRBV5-5 to TRBJ2-5; D gene ambiguous. V was trimmed by 0 bases and J by 2 bases, leaving 5 bases between them. CDR1 is SGHKS, CDR2 YYEKEE, per germline (reference sequence). The CDR3 is 13 residues long. As DNA, the CDR3 is TGTGCCAGCAGCTTGGGTCAGCAAGAGACCCAGTACTTC. Translated: CASSLGQQETQYF.